The rows below give T cell receptor beta chains drawn from one sample of a study of blood T cell repertoires in COVID-19. The table came from immunoSEQ multiplex PCR; TCRdb's copy has only in-frame clones and leaves some out. This sample carries 65,000 to 100,000 clones, approximately 90% of them seen once, and the ten largest clones take roughly 8.9%. Sequenced: peripheral blood. Receptors originate from a man aged 45 to 65 with acute or convalescent COVID-19. CDR3s include the opening cysteine and the closing phenylalanine or tryptophan. The D gene is left open where the match is weak. Clone size is given for some rows only: seen once, a few or many times, or a class if the clone is expanded.

v_gene,abundance,d_gene,j_gene,len,CDR3aa,CDR3nt
TRBV19,-,-,TRBJ1-5,15,CASNLDGSSNQPQHF,TGTGCCAGTAATCTTGACGGGTCTAGCAATCAGCCCCAGCATTTT
TRBV3-1/TRBV3-2,-,TRBD1,TRBJ1-2,15,CASSPPGQRNYGYTF,TGTGCCAGCAGCCCCCCGGGACAGAGGAACTATGGCTACACCTTC
TRBV30,-,-,TRBJ1-3,15,CAWSVRGGSGNTIYF,TGTGCCTGGAGTGTTCGGGGGGGCTCTGGAAACACCATATATTTT
TRBV12-5,-,TRBD1,TRBJ1-6,14,CASGLGQGPSPLHF,TGTGCTAGTGGTTTGGGACAGGGCCCATCACCCCTCCACTTT
TRBV6-5,-,TRBD1,TRBJ1-4,16,CASSYRGTATNEKLFF,TGTGCCAGCAGTTACCGTGGGACAGCAACTAATGAAAAACTGTTTTTT
TRBV5-4,-,-,TRBJ2-1,15,CASSLSGRTNNEQFF,TGTGCCAGCAGCTTGAGTGGCCGAACGAACAATGAGCAGTTCTTC
TRBV4-2,-,TRBD2,TRBJ2-7,16,CASSQDTAGASYEQYF,TGTGCCAGCAGCCAAGATACAGCGGGAGCCTCCTACGAGCAGTACTTC
TRBV9,-,-,TRBJ1-6,15,CASSVDGRAHSPLHF,TGTGCCAGCAGCGTAGACGGCAGGGCTCATTCACCCCTCCACTTT
TRBV6-1,-,TRBD1,TRBJ1-4,14,CASSDLQGAEKLFF,TGTGCCAGCAGTGATCTACAGGGGGCCGAAAAACTGTTTTTT
TRBV1,once,-,TRBJ1-5,17,CTSSQEWQGYSNQPQHF,TGCACCAGCAGCCAAGAGTGGCAGGGATATAGCAATCAGCCCCAGCATTTT
TRBV28,-,-,TRBJ1-5,14,CASRMDRRYQPQHF,TGTGCCAGCAGAATGGACAGAAGGTATCAGCCCCAGCATTTT
TRBV3-1/TRBV3-2,-,TRBD1,TRBJ1-2,14,CASSQAGQGYGYTF,TGTGCCAGCAGCCAAGCCGGACAGGGATATGGCTACACCTTC
TRBV14,-,-,TRBJ2-3,12,CASSPRGYTQYF,TGTGCCAGCAGCCCGCGGGGTTATACGCAGTATTTT
TRBV7-8,-,-,TRBJ1-5,17,CASSLAGGGGVNQPQHF,TGTGCCAGCAGCTTAGCGGGAGGAGGCGGGGTCAATCAGCCCCAGCATTTT
TRBV10-3,-,-,TRBJ1-5,13,CAISQGSNQPQHF,TGTGCCATCAGTCAGGGTAGCAATCAGCCCCAGCATTTT
TRBV6-4,-,-,TRBJ1-2,13,CASSDRGFHGYTF,TGTGCCAGCAGTGACAGGGGTTTCCATGGCTACACCTTC
TRBV3-1/TRBV3-2,-,-,TRBJ1-4,18,CASSQLIGGRWSTSKLFF,TGTGCCAGCAGCCAACTGATCGGTGGCAGGTGGTCCACCTCGAAACTGTTTTTT
TRBV11-3,-,-,TRBJ2-5,14,CASSSGQQQETQYF,TGTGCCAGCAGCAGCGGACAGCAACAAGAGACCCAGTACTTC
TRBV27,-,TRBD1,TRBJ2-1,23,CASSSYLSAPGQGAHLTYNEQFF,TGTGCCAGCAGTTCATATCTCTCAGCACCGGGACAGGGTGCGCACTTGACCTACAATGAGCAGTTCTTC
TRBV5-8,-,-,TRBJ1-6,15,CASSFRGLYNSPLHF,TGTGCCAGCAGCTTTAGGGGCCTCTATAATTCACCCCTCCACTTT
TRBV6-1,-,TRBD2,TRBJ2-5,14,CASSEGLRGGTQYF,TGTGCCAGCAGTGAAGGTTTGCGCGGGGGGACCCAGTACTTC
TRBV9,-,TRBD2,TRBJ2-5,18,CASSVPGLAGGPKETQYF,TGTGCCAGCAGCGTCCCGGGACTAGCGGGGGGGCCTAAAGAGACCCAGTACTTC
TRBV7-9,-,-,TRBJ2-3,18,CASSIIGWRAGGKDTQYF,TGTGCCAGCAGCATAATAGGATGGCGGGCAGGGGGGAAGGATACGCAGTATTTT
TRBV7-6,few,-,TRBJ2-7,13,CASSSLPGSEQYF,TGTGCCAGCAGCTCTCTTCCGGGATCGGAACAGTACTTC
TRBV3-1/TRBV3-2,-,TRBD1,TRBJ1-2,15,CASSLGQATYYGYTF,TGTGCCAGCAGCTTGGGACAGGCGACATACTATGGCTACACCTTC
TRBV10-3,-,TRBD1,TRBJ1-1,15,CAIRAGQGRHTEAFF,TGTGCCATCAGAGCCGGACAGGGGCGTCACACTGAAGCTTTCTTT
TRBV12-3/TRBV12-4,-,-,TRBJ1-2,13,CASSQSKNYGYTF,TGTGCCAGCAGCCAAAGCAAGAACTATGGCTACACCTTC
TRBV2,-,TRBD1,TRBJ2-7,11,CASRKWDREGF,TGTGCCAGCAGGAAATGGGACAGGGAAGGCTTC
TRBV30,-,-,TRBJ1-6,13,CAWSVQGLSPLHF,TGTGCCTGGAGTGTGCAGGGACTGTCACCCCTCCACTTT
TRBV15,-,TRBD2,TRBJ2-2,15,CATSRGGANTGELFF,TGTGCCACCAGCCGCGGGGGGGCCAACACCGGGGAGCTGTTTTTT
TRBV3-1/TRBV3-2,-,TRBD1,TRBJ1-4,15,CASSQTQGASEKLFF,TGTGCCAGCAGCCAGACACAGGGGGCGAGTGAAAAACTGTTTTTT
TRBV7-3,once,TRBD1,TRBJ1-5,17,CASSLTTVGRGHEPQHF,TGTGCCAGCAGCTTAACTACTGTCGGGAGGGGGCATGAGCCCCAGCATTTT
TRBV5-1,-,TRBD1,TRBJ2-3,16,CASSSMGQGESDTQYF,TGCGCCAGCAGCTCTATGGGACAGGGGGAATCAGATACGCAGTATTTT
TRBV7-3,-,-,TRBJ2-1,16,CASSFGAHPRDNEQFF,TGTGCCAGCAGCTTTGGGGCCCACCCCCGGGACAATGAGCAGTTCTTC
TRBV28,-,-,TRBJ2-1,11,CAGGDRREQFF,TGTGCCGGGGGGGACAGGAGAGAGCAGTTCTTC
TRBV29-1,-,TRBD1,TRBJ1-4,13,CSVQGAPNEKLFF,TGCAGCGTCCAGGGGGCACCTAATGAAAAACTGTTTTTT
TRBV9,once,TRBD2,TRBJ2-3,16,CASSVGSGGTTDTQYF,TGTGCCAGCAGCGTAGGTAGCGGGGGAACCACAGATACGCAGTATTTT
TRBV24-1,-,-,TRBJ1-2,11,CATSAGLGYTF,TGTGCCACCAGTGCGGGGTTGGGCTACACCTTC
TRBV5-8,once,TRBD1,TRBJ2-6,15,CASNHRGSGANVLTF,TGTGCCAGCAACCACAGGGGTTCTGGGGCCAACGTCCTGACTTTC
TRBV7-6,once,TRBD2,TRBJ2-1,15,CASSWRAGAYNEQFF,TGTGCCAGCAGCTGGCGGGCGGGAGCCTACAATGAGCAGTTCTTC
TRBV11-2,-,TRBD1,TRBJ1-6,15,CASSLAGTGKSPLHF,TGTGCCAGCAGCTTGGCGGGGACAGGGAAGTCACCCCTCCACTTT
TRBV27,-,-,TRBJ2-2,12,CASKRSTGELFF,TGTGCCAGCAAGAGGTCCACCGGGGAGCTGTTTTTT
TRBV19,once,TRBD2,TRBJ2-3,12,CASSPTSGGQYF,TGTGCCAGTAGTCCTACTAGCGGGGGGCAGTATTTT
TRBV15,-,TRBD2,TRBJ2-5,15,CATSRDPSGGETQYF,TGTGCCACCAGCAGAGACCCTAGCGGGGGGGAGACCCAGTACTTC
TRBV5-6,-,TRBD1,TRBJ1-2,15,CASSPGTVANYGYTF,TGTGCCAGCAGCCCGGGGACAGTAGCTAACTATGGCTACACCTTC
TRBV2,-,TRBD2,TRBJ2-3,14,CASMAGLASDTQYF,TGTGCCAGCATGGCCGGACTAGCATCAGATACGCAGTATTTT
TRBV9,-,-,TRBJ2-3,17,CASSASGGGLLTDTQYF,TGTGCCAGCAGCGCCTCGGGCGGGGGCCTCCTCACAGATACGCAGTATTTT
TRBV5-1,-,-,TRBJ2-5,13,CASSLQGQETQYF,TGCGCCAGCAGCTTGCAGGGTCAAGAGACCCAGTACTTC
TRBV5-1,-,-,TRBJ2-3,16,CASSLAVSTSTDTQYF,TGCGCCAGCAGCTTGGCGGTCTCTACCAGCACAGATACGCAGTATTTT
TRBV7-3,-,TRBD2,TRBJ2-1,15,CASSLGLAAYNEQFF,TGTGCCAGCAGCTTAGGCCTAGCGGCCTACAATGAGCAGTTCTTC
TRBV9,few,TRBD1,TRBJ1-1,15,CASSPWDRANTEAFF,TGTGCCAGCAGCCCTTGGGACAGAGCAAACACTGAAGCTTTCTTT
TRBV6-1,-,TRBD1,TRBJ1-2,15,CASSETRTGYYGYTF,TGTGCCAGCAGTGAGACGAGGACAGGGTATTATGGCTACACCTTC
TRBV7-9,-,TRBD2,TRBJ2-3,13,CASSGSGLNTQYF,TGTGCCAGCAGCGGTAGCGGGTTAAATACGCAGTATTTT
TRBV4-2,-,-,TRBJ1-5,18,CASSQEGASRNYNQPQHF,TGTGCCAGCAGCCAAGAAGGAGCGAGCCGGAACTACAATCAGCCCCAGCATTTT
TRBV11-3,-,TRBD1,TRBJ1-2,16,CASSLTGWVDNRGYTF,TGTGCCAGCAGCCTGACAGGGTGGGTCGATAATCGTGGCTACACCTTC